The present T cell receptor beta chain was sequenced within a study of T-cell reconstitution after alpha-beta-depleted transplantation in children. Ten or more counts support this clonotype. This CDR3 comprises 15 residues. V was pared by 1 base and J by 5 bases, with 17 bases between. The V gene's germline CDR1 is SQVTM and CDR2 ANQGSEA. Unique molecular identifiers were incorporated during preparation of the TCRbeta library. TCRdb re-analysed the PCR reads in MiXCR, keeping a single row per CDR3 protein. The data hold hundreds of thousands of distinct CDR3 sequences, with 10% to 15% observed a single time.

Here the sequenced sample was PBMCs, mostly from graft donor cells, taken 360 days after TCRalphabeta/CD19-depleted stem cell transplant. This chain joins TRBV29-1 and TRBJ2-5; D not certain. This clonotype originated in a male patient younger than 18 who had a stem cell transplant for acute myeloid leukemia, so the T cells may come from the graft donor. Written as DNA, the CDR3 is TGCAGCGTTGAAGGGTACAGAAGTAAGAAGGAGACCCAGTACTTC. Its translation: CSVEGYRSKKETQYF.